The sequence of this TCR beta chain was determined in a study of blood T cell repertoires in COVID-19 (dated by TCRdb to 2019 to 2021). General notes on the study: Collaborator samples came from the United States, Italy and Spain and covered acute and convalescent phases of COVID-19. Where HLA class I and class II types were available, the types were taken from metadata supplied by the sample provider, not from assay-based typing. The material from the prospective study consisted of cDNA or gDNA derived from T cells, B-cell-depleted T cells, or PBMCs. Nearly every sample came with metadata listing a de-identified subject ID, COVID-19 status, age in years and sex. The samples were drawn from two sources: the first 160 participants of the ongoing ImmuneRACE study, and approximately 1,300 subjects contributed by 6 global collaborators. Deeply sampled blood TCRbeta repertoires from subjects exposed to, actively infected with, or recovered from COVID-19 were included in the dataset. The repertoires were released in a freely available public database intended as a resource for research on the immune response to SARS-CoV-2. What the work shows at the level of the full study, not this receptor alone: The amount of clinical and demographic metadata varied by source and participant and was provided uncurated.

To note about this clone: Its recognized antigen is unknown. Per-nucleotide qualities are absent, and no much larger clonotype sits a single base away.

TCRbeta CDR3 regions were amplified from genomic DNA using the immunoSEQ Assay, a bias-controlled multiplex PCR. Per the source publication's procedure: The number of nucleated cells in each sample was estimated by amplification of reference gene primers within the assay. To quantify the absolute abundance of each unique TCRbeta CDR3 rearrangement, sequence reads were collapsed and filtered. For each sample, productive Simpson clonality was calculated as the square root of Simpson's diversity index across productive rearrangements. Entries here come from immuneACCESS through TCRdb and include only in-frame sequences with V and J called. Some clones fail to appear in such tables; in the studies checked, an unresolved V gene covers under half of the shortfall, and the cause of the remainder is unknown. The DNA was the basis for D and trimming; V, J and clone size are from that table. A total of around 250,000 clones appear in this sample, about nine tenths of them only once. Jointly, the top ten make up around 1% of the sample.

Per the germline V gene, SGHRS is the CDR1 and YFSETQ is the CDR2. Its CDR3 holds 14 amino acids, cysteine through phenylalanine. Of all the DNA, just the CDR3 is kept, 42 bases in frame from base 1. V is pruned by 0 bases and J by 5 bases, leaving 1 base of the junction without a gene match. Enrolling through a virtual design, the prospective study's participants ranged in age from roughly 18 to 95 years and lived across about two dozen United States geographic areas. In the prospective study, participants were assigned to cohorts based on the clinical history participants reported in a screening survey and a study questionnaire. Exposed participants were defined as having been in contact with someone with a PCR-confirmed or clinician-diagnosed COVID-19 case within 2 weeks of study entry. Mobile phlebotomists in the prospective study collected whole blood, serum and a nasopharyngeal or oropharyngeal swab from every participant. Participants in the prospective study had the option to provide additional blood draws and questionnaires over an approximately 2-month period. Before DNA extraction, prospective study blood samples were shipped either frozen or at room temperature.

This receptor was taken from a man aged 45 to 65 who had been exposed to COVID-19. Recombination linked TRBV5-1 to TRBJ1-2; TRBD1 aligns with 10 central bases. The sample consisted of PBMCs or T cells enriched from blood (not recorded which). The DNA sequence is as follows: TGCGCCAGCAGCTTGGGGGGACAGGGGTATGGCTACACCTTC. It translates to CASSLGGQGYGYTF.